The next 28 T cell receptor beta chains were all read from a single sample in a study of early T cells in non-severe SARS-CoV-2 infection. TCRdb independently ran MiXCR on the 5' RACE reads; one entry per CDR3 protein. The data hold under 90,000 distinct CDR3 sequences, with 12% to 15% observed a single time. Material for sequencing was whole blood. These receptors were collected from an adult who was a healthcare worker with PCR-confirmed SARS-CoV-2 infection or an uninfected control (not recorded which).

J is TRBJ2-4 and V is TRBV6-2 or TRBV6-3, with D possibly being TRBD2 (6 bases). The CDR3 has 15 amino acids. Trimming removed 6 bases at V and 4 bases at J, with 16 bases between. The V gene's germline CDR1 is MNHEY and CDR2 SVGEGT. The CDR3 coding sequence is TGTGCCAGCAGCGTAGAAAGGAGGGCGAAAAACATTCAGTACTTC. Protein: CASSVERRAKNIQYF.

This clonotype was found many times. The chain has TRBV28 and TRBJ1-1; D unresolved. Trimming cost V 2 bases and J 6 bases, with 7 bases left between them. The CDR3 contains 12 residues. CDR1 is MDHEN and CDR2 is SYDVKM in the germline V gene. The CDR3 DNA follows: TGTGCCAGCAGTTTAATGAGGGCTGAAGCTTTCTTT. Its translation is CASSLMRAEAFF.

The table lists this clonotype with a few counts. The chain links TRBV12-3 or TRBV12-4 to TRBJ1-2; D is uncertain. Trimming removed 3 bases from V and 2 bases from J, with 10 bases in between. This CDR3 contains 14 residues. As DNA, the CDR3 is TGTGCCAGCAGTTTGAGGGTTTCCAACTATGGCTACACCTTC. It yields the protein CASSLRVSNYGYTF.

In this sample, this clonotype turned up many times. This rearrangement joins TRBV4-2 to TRBJ1-1, with 7 bases lining up with TRBD1. This CDR3 is 17 amino acids long. The J segment lost 1 base and the V segment lost 3 bases, leaving 11 bases of the junction unmatched. CDR1 and CDR2 from the germline V gene are LGHNA and YNFKEQ. The CDR3 DNA sequence: TGTGCCAGCAGCCAGTTCTATCGACAGGGAGGGAACACTGAAGCTTTCTTT. This codes for CASSQFYRQGGNTEAFF.

The V and J genes are TRBV6-1 and TRBJ2-1, with 7 bases that match TRBD2. Germline loops: CDR1 MNHNS, CDR2 SASEGT. Germline trimming cut 10 bases from V and 7 bases from J; bases unmatched to any gene: 16. The CDR3 covers 15 residues. In nucleotides, the CDR3 is TGTGCCACCACACCCCGCGGGGGTTCCCTAAATGAGCAGTTCTTC. Translated: CATTPRGGSLNEQFF.

The V call is TRBV2, the J call TRBJ2-5, with D unresolved. CDR3 size: 15 residues. Looked up from germline, CDR1 is SNHLY and CDR2 is FYNNEI. V was cut by 9 bases and J by 0 bases, with 17 bases left in between. The CDR3 region is CASTSGPYYQETQYF. CDR3 bases: TGTGCCAGTACCTCCGGGCCCTACTACCAAGAGACCCAGTACTTC.

This clonotype has just a few counts. Here the CDR3 DNA reads TGTGCCAGCAGCGTAGGATTGGACGGCTACAATGAGCAGTTCTTC. Translating gives CASSVGLDGYNEQFF. The rearrangement joins TRBV5-4 to TRBJ2-1; D remains ambiguous. Trimming took off 4 bases at V and 3 bases at J, with 14 bases between the two ends. The CDR3 consists of 15 residues. Germline values: CDR1 SGHNT, CDR2 YYREEE (reference sequence). Full variable domain (outside the CDR3, taken from reference TRBV5-4 and TRBJ2-1): ETGVTQSPTHLIKTRGQQVTLRCSSQSGHNTVSWYQQALGQGPQFIFQYYREEENGRGNFPPRFSGLQFPNYSSELNVNALELDDSALYLCASSVGLDGYNEQFFGPGTRLTVL.

This clonotype was counted at least ten times. The chain employs TRBV4-2 and TRBJ2-7, with D uncertain. This CDR3 comprises 15 residues. Germline V CDR1 and CDR2: LGHNA, YNFKEQ. V was cut by 0 bases and J by 1 base, with 10 bases left in between. This chain's CDR3 is CASSQDVGDSYEQYF. The CDR3 DNA is TGTGCCAGCAGCCAAGATGTAGGAGATTCCTACGAGCAGTACTTC.

This clonotype was recorded a few times. The V gene is TRBV28, the J gene TRBJ2-7; D ambiguous. The CDR3 loop spans 12 amino acids. Trimming took off 5 bases at V and 7 bases at J, with 12 bases between the two ends. Germline V gene lookup returns CDR1 MDHEN and CDR2 SYDVKM. CDR3 bases: TGTGCCAGCAGTCCGACCCTTCGGGAGCAGTACTTC. Its translation: CASSPTLREQYF.

The chain links TRBV20-1 to TRBJ2-3; a possible D gene is TRBD2 (6 bases). The V end was cut by 3 bases, the J end by 0 bases, with 7 bases between. CDR3 length equals 13 residues. Germline loops: CDR1 DFQATT, CDR2 SNEGSKA (reference sequence). Here the CDR3 reads CSARGTSTDTQYF. The CDR3 DNA reads TGCAGTGCTAGGGGGACTAGCACAGATACGCAGTATTTT.

This clonotype came up a few times. J is TRBJ1-6 and V is TRBV28, with no clear D. Germline V gene sequence: CDR1 MDHEN, CDR2 SYDVKM. With 2 bases removed from V and 10 bases from J, the gap between germline ends came to 15 bases. This CDR3 is 15 amino acids long. CDR3 DNA sequence: TGTGCCAGCAGTTTAAGTCGGGGAGGGTTCTCACCCCTCCACTTT. Its translation: CASSLSRGGFSPLHF.

In this sample, this clonotype turned up a few times. This chain joins TRBV30 and TRBJ2-1, with TRBD2 matching 7 bases. The CDR3 spans 14 residues. V trimming: 0 bases; J trimming: 7 bases; junction bases outside the gene matches: 6. Looked up from germline, CDR1 is GTSNPN and CDR2 is SVGIG (reference sequence). CDR3 sequence reads: CAWSVRTSGNEQFF. The DNA of the CDR3 is TGTGCCTGGAGTGTACGGACTAGTGGGAATGAGCAGTTCTTC.

The rearrangement joins TRBV5-1 to TRBJ2-4; D is ambiguous. CDR3 length: 14 residues. V lost 3 bases and J 2 bases, leaving 9 bases between the germline ends. Germline assignment: CDR1 SGHRS and CDR2 YFSETQ. DNA for the CDR3: TGCGCCAGCAGCTATGGAGAGTCCAAAAACATTCAGTACTTC. This translates into CASSYGESKNIQYF.

This clonotype came up many times. V gene TRBV29-1 combines with J gene TRBJ2-3, with D hard to call. Trimming took off 6 bases at V and 6 bases at J, with 10 bases between the two ends. This CDR3 is 11 amino acids long. Germline V gives CDR1 SQVTM, CDR2 ANQGSEA. CDR3 sequence (DNA): TGCAGCGTCGCTGTGAGGGATACGCAGTATTTT. Encoded protein: CSVAVRDTQYF.

J is TRBJ1-2 and V is TRBV7-2; weak D call: TRBD1 (5 bases). The length of the CDR3 is 13 residues. V was trimmed by 3 bases and J by 5 bases, leaving 10 bases between them. Looked up from germline, CDR1 is SGHTA and CDR2 is FQGNSA. CDR3 sequence reads: CASSLAGRYGYTF. The CDR3 DNA reads TGTGCCAGCAGCTTGGCAGGGCGGTATGGCTACACCTTC.

This clonotype was observed a few times. The chain recombines TRBV10-3 with TRBJ2-7, with D possibly TRBD1 on 5 matching bases. Trimming removed 6 bases at V and 3 bases at J, with 9 bases between. The CDR3 contains 12 residues. From germline, CDR1 is ENHRY and CDR2 SYGVKD. In DNA form, the CDR3 reads TGTGCCATCAGCCCGGACAACTACGAGCAGTACTTC. Protein: CAISPDNYEQYF.

A few counts support this clonotype. This chain connects TRBV12-3 or TRBV12-4 to TRBJ2-7, with D maybe TRBD2 (5 bases). V lost 1 base to trimming and J lost 7 bases, with 11 bases between them. The CDR3 is made up of 13 amino acids. CDR3: CASSLDGLREQYF. The CDR3, as DNA: TGTGCCAGCAGTTTAGATGGACTGCGGGAGCAGTACTTC.

This clonotype has only a few counts. The genes are TRBV6-5 and TRBJ2-3, with no clear D. This CDR3 region has 15 residues. The ends were cut back, 6 bases at V and 0 bases at J, with 13 bases in the middle. Germline values: CDR1 MNHEY, CDR2 SVGAGI. The CDR3 sequence: CASRDTTSSTDTQYF. CDR3 coding DNA: TGTGCCAGCAGGGATACGACTTCTAGCACAGATACGCAGTATTTT.

The chain carries TRBV19 and TRBJ2-1, with 10 bases aligning to TRBD2. The CDR3 loop spans 15 amino acids. Germline lookup yields CDR1 LNHDA and CDR2 SQIVND (reference sequence). The V gene end was trimmed by 6 bases and the J gene end by 8 bases; junction bases not matched to a gene: 10. The CDR3 reads CASSQQRGGPYEQFF. CDR3 DNA sequence: TGTGCCAGTAGCCAACAGCGGGGGGGTCCCTATGAGCAGTTCTTC.

V is TRBV10-3 and J is TRBJ1-2; D gene ambiguous. Trimming took off 3 bases at V and 8 bases at J, with 19 bases between the two ends. Germline assignment: CDR1 ENHRY and CDR2 SYGVKD. CDR3 length: 15 amino acids. The CDR3: CAISDPEKSLLGYTF. CDR3 nucleotide sequence: TGTGCCATCAGTGACCCGGAAAAGAGCCTGTTAGGCTACACCTTC.

A few counts support this clonotype. The rearrangement joins TRBV25-1 to TRBJ1-1; D is possibly TRBD1 (5 bases). The germline CDR1 and CDR2 sequences are MGHDK and SYGVNS. The length of the CDR3 is 16 residues. The ends were cut back, 1 base at V and 0 bases at J, with 12 bases in the middle. The CDR3 bases are TGTGCCAGCAGTGAATGGGGGAAGGGTTTGAACACTGAAGCTTTCTTT. The encoded protein is CASSEWGKGLNTEAFF.

The rearrangement links TRBV29-1 to TRBJ2-2, with a tentative D call TRBD1 (5 bases). Germline CDR1 reads SQVTM; CDR2 reads ANQGSEA. The CDR3 totals 14 residues. The ends were cut back, 1 base at V and 1 base at J, with 7 bases in the middle. The CDR3 region is CSVEVGVNTGELFF. CDR3 nucleotides: TGCAGCGTTGAAGTAGGGGTGAACACCGGGGAGCTGTTTTTT.

The gene calls are TRBV29-1 and TRBJ2-3, with D possibly TRBD2 on 6 matching bases. In germline, CDR1 is SQVTM, CDR2 ANQGSEA. V was pared by 6 bases and J by 5 bases, with 18 bases between. The CDR3 sequence is 14 residues long. Here the CDR3 reads CSVAGSGRGDTQYF. CDR3 coding DNA: TGCAGCGTCGCAGGATCAGGGCGGGGAGATACGCAGTATTTT.

This clonotype appeared a few times. This rearrangement joins TRBV7-9 to TRBJ1-6, with D possibly TRBD1 on 5 matching bases. Trimming removed 5 bases from V and 5 bases from J, with 13 bases in between. The germline gives CDR1 SEHNR, CDR2 FQNEAQ (reference sequence). The CDR3 length is 15 residues. The DNA for the CDR3 is TGTGCCAGCAGCCCCGGGGCCGAGGATAATTCACCCCTCCACTTT. This encodes CASSPGAEDNSPLHF.

This clonotype was observed at least ten times. The CDR3 loop reads CASSIPRSNTGELFF. CDR3 sequence (DNA): TGTGCCAGTAGTATTCCCAGGTCGAACACCGGGGAGCTGTTTTTT. This chain links TRBV19 with TRBJ2-2; D gene ambiguous. Germline V lookup: CDR1 LNHDA, CDR2 SQIVND (reference sequence). The CDR3 totals 15 residues. Trimming cost V 3 bases and J 0 bases, with 8 bases left between them.

The rearrangement joins TRBV20-1 to TRBJ2-3, with 7 bases matching TRBD2. Germline V gene data show CDR1 as DFQATT and CDR2 as SNEGSKA (reference sequence). CDR3 length: 14 residues. V dropped 3 bases and J dropped 3; count of bases not matched to a gene: 6. The CDR3, as DNA: TGCAGTGCTAGCCCCGGGGGGAGGACAGATACGCAGTATTTT. Its translation: CSASPGGRTDTQYF.

This clonotype occurred a few times. The chain is built from TRBV7-8 and TRBJ2-1; D uncertain. Germline CDR1 and CDR2: SGHVS and FQNEAQ. The CDR3 runs 15 residues. Deletions cut 2 bases from V and 2 bases from J, with 10 bases between. Here the CDR3 reads CASSLIRGPYNEQFF. The CDR3 region has the DNA TGTGCCAGCAGCTTAATACGCGGCCCCTACAATGAGCAGTTCTTC.

This clonotype was recorded at least ten times. V and J are TRBV5-1 and TRBJ1-5; weak D call: TRBD1 (6 bases). V shed 0 bases and J shed 1 base, with 11 bases lying between them. The CDR3 covers 16 residues. CDR1 and CDR2 from the germline V gene are SGHRS and YFSETQ. The CDR3 DNA follows: TGCGCCAGCAGCTTGGGCAGGGGCGTAAGCAATCAGCCCCAGCATTTT. Its protein is CASSLGRGVSNQPQHF.